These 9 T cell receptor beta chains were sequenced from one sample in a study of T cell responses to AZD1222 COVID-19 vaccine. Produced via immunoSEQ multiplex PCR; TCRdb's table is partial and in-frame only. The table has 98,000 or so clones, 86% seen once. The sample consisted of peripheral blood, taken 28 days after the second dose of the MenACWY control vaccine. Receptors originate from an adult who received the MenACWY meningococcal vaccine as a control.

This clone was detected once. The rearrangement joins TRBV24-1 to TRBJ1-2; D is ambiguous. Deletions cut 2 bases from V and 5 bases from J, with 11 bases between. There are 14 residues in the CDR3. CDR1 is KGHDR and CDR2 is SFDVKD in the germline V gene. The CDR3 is CATSDSLLSYGYTF. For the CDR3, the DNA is TGTGCCACCAGTGATTCACTTCTAAGTTATGGCTACACCTTC.

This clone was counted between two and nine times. CDR3 in DNA: TGTGCCAGCAGTTATTTCACCACTGAAGCTTTCTTT. It yields the protein CASSYFTTEAFF. The chain is built from TRBV6-6 and TRBJ1-1; the D is unclear. Trimming pared 3 bases from V and 4 bases from J, leaving 6 bases between. This CDR3 comprises 12 residues. Germline V gene sequence: CDR1 MNHNY, CDR2 SVGAGI (reference sequence).

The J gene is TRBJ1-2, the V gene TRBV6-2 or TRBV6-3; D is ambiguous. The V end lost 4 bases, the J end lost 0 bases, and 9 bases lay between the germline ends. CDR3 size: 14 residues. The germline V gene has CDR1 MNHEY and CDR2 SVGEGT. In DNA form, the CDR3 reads TGTGCCAGCAGTTCCCTGTCCGCTAACTATGGCTACACCTTC. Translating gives CASSSLSANYGYTF.

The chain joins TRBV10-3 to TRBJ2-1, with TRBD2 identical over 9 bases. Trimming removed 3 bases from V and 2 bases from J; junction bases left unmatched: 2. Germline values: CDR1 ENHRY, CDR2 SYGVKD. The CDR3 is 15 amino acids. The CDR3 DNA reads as TGTGCCATCAGTGACGAGCGGGGGGCCTACAATGAGCAGTTCTTC. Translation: CAISDERGAYNEQFF.

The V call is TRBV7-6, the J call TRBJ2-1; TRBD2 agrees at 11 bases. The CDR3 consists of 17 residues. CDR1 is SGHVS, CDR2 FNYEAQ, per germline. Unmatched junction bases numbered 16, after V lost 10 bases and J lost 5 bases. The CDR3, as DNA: TGTGCCACGGGAGGGCTAGCGGGGGGACTCAGCAACAATGAGCAGTTCTTC. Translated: CATGGLAGGLSNNEQFF.

Here the CDR3 DNA reads TGTGCCAGCTCACCGGACGGTCAAAACATTCAGTACTTC. Protein product: CASSPDGQNIQYF. This chain connects TRBV18 to TRBJ2-4; D ambiguous. Germline-derived CDR1 and CDR2 are KGHSH and LQKENI. Trimming removed 3 bases from V and 5 bases from J, with 8 bases in between. The length of the CDR3 is 13 residues.

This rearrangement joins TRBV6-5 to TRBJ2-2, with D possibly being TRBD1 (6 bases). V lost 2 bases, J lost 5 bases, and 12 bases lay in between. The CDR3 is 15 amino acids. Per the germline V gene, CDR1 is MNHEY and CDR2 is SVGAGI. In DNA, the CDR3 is TGTGCCAGCAGTTACGGGACACTAGTTACCGGGGAGCTGTTTTTT. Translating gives CASSYGTLVTGELFF.

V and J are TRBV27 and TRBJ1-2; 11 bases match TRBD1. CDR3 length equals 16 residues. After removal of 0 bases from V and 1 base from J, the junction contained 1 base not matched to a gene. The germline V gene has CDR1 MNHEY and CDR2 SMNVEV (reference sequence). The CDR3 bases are TGTGCCAGCAGTTTATCTGGGACAGGGGGTAACTATGGCTACACCTTC. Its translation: CASSLSGTGGNYGYTF.

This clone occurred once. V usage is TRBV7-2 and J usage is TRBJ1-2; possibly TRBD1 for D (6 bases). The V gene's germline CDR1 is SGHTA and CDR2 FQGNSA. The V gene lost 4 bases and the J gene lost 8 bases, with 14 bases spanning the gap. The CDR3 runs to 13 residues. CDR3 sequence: CASSSHNRDGYTF. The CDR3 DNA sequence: TGTGCCAGCAGCTCACACAACAGGGACGGCTACACCTTC.